The sequence of this TCR beta chain was determined in a study of beta chain features in type 1 diabetes (dated by TCRdb to the late 2010s). General notes on the study: Patients and healthy donors did not differ in mean age, gender distribution, total cell number or subset yield. The study compared TCRB repertoires of sorted circulating CD4+ T cell subsets between recently diagnosed type 1 diabetes patients and matched healthy donors. Whereas all 30 or so donors provided naive and central memory subsets, regulatory and stem cell-like memory subsets were isolated from just 8 patients and about 8 healthy donors. A total of 100 million to 110 million sorted cells were examined across all samples, and a strong correlation was observed between cell number per subset and RNA yield. Results the study describes overall, beyond this receptor: Shorter templates might be favored by PCR, yet because patient and control samples were amplified and corrected together, any such skew would affect both groups equally. Because the HLA sub-analyses included only small numbers of individuals, any influence of HLA type on TCRB rearrangement was left unresolved. At VDJ recombination sites, patients with type 1 diabetes made fewer insertions and deleted more nucleotides, a pattern implying thymic rearrangement abnormalities. Naive, central memory and regulatory TCRB repertoires appeared more similar among patients than among healthy donors. Because cDNA was sequenced instead of genomic DNA, activated cells with high expression could be over-represented, although the groups did not differ in activation or CD3 levels. Type 1 diabetes patients showed a moderate but significant shortening of TCRB CDR3 length in all four CD4+ subsets.

From each donor, a single peripheral blood sample of approximately 120 mL on average was drawn into heparinised tubes. A BD FACSAria II was used to sort naive, central memory, regulatory and stem cell-like memory CD4+ T cells with a panel that included CD45RO, CCR7, CD25, CD127, CD95 and CD27. Every sorted population had a purity above 95%. PBMCs were isolated right away by Lymphoprep density gradient centrifugation and were stained directly, without culture. Samples were stained and sorted in pairs, with one healthy donor and one patient per experiment, so that batch effects were minimized. All of the isolated RNA was reverse transcribed with the High Capacity cDNA Reverse Transcription Kit, so expressed TCRB transcripts were sequenced. Deep immunoSEQ sequencing was performed on naive, central memory and regulatory T cell samples, with an average of roughly 3.3 million total reads per sample. Sorted cells were lysed in RLT buffer and RNA was extracted with DNase-treated RNeasy Micro or Mini kits, depending on cell number. To prevent cross-contamination, each cell subset was processed individually, whereas patient and healthy donor samples were processed jointly. The immunoSEQ multiplex PCR was used to amplify TCRB sequences from cDNA, yielding 87-bp fragments that span the CDR3 region. Amplicons were sequenced on the Illumina HiSeq platform. In the authors' own workflow: PCR bias was computationally corrected using synthetic template baselines, reads within Hamming distance 2 were collapsed, and singletons that could not be merged were discarded. Reads were aligned to IMGT to assign V, D and J genes, CDR3 length, and insertions or deletions at six rearrangement sites. Within each subset, clonotype counts were normalized to sorted cell number, and only after that were true diversity and Gini coefficients computed with the tcR R package. The overlap coefficient, calculated on TCRB nucleotide sequences, was used to measure repertoire sharing. Out-of-frame TCRB sequences from naive cells were analyzed as a proxy for the pre-selection repertoire. TCRdb retrieved this table from immuneACCESS and kept in-frame rearrangements only. Not all clones are present; in checked studies, unresolved V genes account for under half, and no reason is known for the remainder. V, J and clone size derive from that table, while D and trimming were established from the DNA sequence. In this sample the table shows about 620,000 clones, about 16% of which occur a single time. Of the sample, more than 0.08% falls within the top ten clones.

Notes on this clone: The antigen it recognizes is unknown. There are no base qualities to consult, and no much larger clone falls within one base.

The CDR3 has 15 amino acids, counting the end cysteine and phenylalanine. Left in the record is the CDR3 DNA by itself, 45 bases read in frame from the first base. V loses 3 bases, J loses 6 bases, and the germline ends lie 15 bases apart. According to the germline V gene, CDR1 reads MNHEY and CDR2 reads SVGAGI. The receptor comes from a man aged 18-30 years in good health. Sequencing was done on a sample of naive CD4+ T cells from blood. The meaning of the sample's cell subset or site label: true naive CD4+ T cells. The chain is made from TRBV6-5 and TRBJ2-1; the D gene is possibly TRBD1, with 5 bases matching. The nucleotide sequence is TGTGCCAGCAGTTATAGTCAGGGAAGGTCCAATGAGCAGTTCTTC. This codes for CASSYSQGRSNEQFF.